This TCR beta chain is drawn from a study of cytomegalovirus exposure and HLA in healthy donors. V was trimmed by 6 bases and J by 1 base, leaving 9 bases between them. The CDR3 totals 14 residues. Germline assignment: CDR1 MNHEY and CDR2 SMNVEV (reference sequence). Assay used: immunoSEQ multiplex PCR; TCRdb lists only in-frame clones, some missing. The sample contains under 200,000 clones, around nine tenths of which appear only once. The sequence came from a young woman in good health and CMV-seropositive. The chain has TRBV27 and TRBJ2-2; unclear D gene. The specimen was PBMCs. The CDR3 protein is CASSKRQNTGELFF. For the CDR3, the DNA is TGTGCCAGCAGCAAAAGACAGAACACCGGGGAGCTGTTTTTT.